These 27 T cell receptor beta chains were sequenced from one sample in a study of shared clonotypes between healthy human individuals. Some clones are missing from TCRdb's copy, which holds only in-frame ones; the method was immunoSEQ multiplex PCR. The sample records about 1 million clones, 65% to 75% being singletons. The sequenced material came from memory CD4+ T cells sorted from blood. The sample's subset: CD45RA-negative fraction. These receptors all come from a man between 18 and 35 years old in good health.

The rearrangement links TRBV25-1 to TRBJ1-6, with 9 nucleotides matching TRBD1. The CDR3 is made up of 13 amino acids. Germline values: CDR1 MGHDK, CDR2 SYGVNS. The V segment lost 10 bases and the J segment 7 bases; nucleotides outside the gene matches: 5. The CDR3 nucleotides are TGTGCCACTCAGGGACAGGGAAATTCACCCCTCCACTTT. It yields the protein CATQGQGNSPLHF.

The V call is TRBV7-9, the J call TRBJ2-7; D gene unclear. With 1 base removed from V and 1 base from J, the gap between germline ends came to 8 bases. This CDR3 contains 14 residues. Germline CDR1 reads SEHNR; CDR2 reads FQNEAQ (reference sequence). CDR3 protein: CASSLGLPSYEQYF. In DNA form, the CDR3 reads TGTGCCAGCAGCTTAGGGCTACCTTCCTACGAGCAGTACTTC.

The CDR3 coding sequence is TGTGCCAGCAGCCAGGACCGAGCCTACGAGCAGTACTTC. Translated: CASSQDRAYEQYF. The chain is built from TRBV6-5 and TRBJ2-7, with D uncertain. The CDR3 totals 13 residues. CDR1 and CDR2 (germline): MNHEY, SVGAGI. Trimming stripped 6 bases from V and 2 bases from J, with 11 bases between.

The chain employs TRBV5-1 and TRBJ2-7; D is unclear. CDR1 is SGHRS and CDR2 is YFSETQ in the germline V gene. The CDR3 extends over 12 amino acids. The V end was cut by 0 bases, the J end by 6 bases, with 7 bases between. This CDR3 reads CASSLASAEQYF. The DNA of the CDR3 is TGCGCCAGCAGCTTGGCGTCAGCCGAGCAGTACTTC.

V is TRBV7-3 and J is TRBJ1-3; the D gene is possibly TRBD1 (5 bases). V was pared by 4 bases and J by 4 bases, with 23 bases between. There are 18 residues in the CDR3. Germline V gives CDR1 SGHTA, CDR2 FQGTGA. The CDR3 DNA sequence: TGTGCCAGCAGCTCCGGGACCGGGGATATCTCTCTCGGAAACACCATATATTTT. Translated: CASSSGTGDISLGNTIYF.

The CDR3 is CASSVGYQHTYEQYF. CDR3 nucleotides: TGTGCCAGCAGCGTAGGTTATCAACACACCTACGAGCAGTACTTC. The V gene is TRBV9, the J gene TRBJ2-7; D is undetermined. Trimming cost V 0 bases and J 2 bases, with 12 bases left between them. CDR3 length equals 15 residues. CDR1 SGDLS and CDR2 YYNGEE come from the germline V gene.

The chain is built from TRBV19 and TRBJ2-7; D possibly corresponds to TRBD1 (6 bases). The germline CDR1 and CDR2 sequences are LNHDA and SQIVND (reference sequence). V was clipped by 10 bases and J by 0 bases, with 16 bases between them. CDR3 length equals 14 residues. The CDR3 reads CATGDGRSSYEQYF. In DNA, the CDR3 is TGTGCCACAGGGGACGGGCGAAGCTCCTACGAGCAGTACTTC.

The CDR3, as DNA: TGTGCCAGCTCACCACCGGGACTAGCGGGAGCTGATACGCAGTATTTT. The encoded protein is CASSPPGLAGADTQYF. The chain is built from TRBV18 and TRBJ2-3; 14 bases match TRBD2. V shed 0 bases, J shed 6 bases, and the junction held 2 bases outside the gene matches. This CDR3 comprises 16 residues. Per germline, CDR1 KGHSH and CDR2 LQKENI.

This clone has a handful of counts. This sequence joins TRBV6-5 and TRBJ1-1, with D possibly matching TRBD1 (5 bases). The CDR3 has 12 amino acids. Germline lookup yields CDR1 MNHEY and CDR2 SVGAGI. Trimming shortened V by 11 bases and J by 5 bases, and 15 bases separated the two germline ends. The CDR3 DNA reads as TGTGCCGTTCAGGGAGGTCGGACTGAAGCTTTCTTT. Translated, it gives CAVQGGRTEAFF.

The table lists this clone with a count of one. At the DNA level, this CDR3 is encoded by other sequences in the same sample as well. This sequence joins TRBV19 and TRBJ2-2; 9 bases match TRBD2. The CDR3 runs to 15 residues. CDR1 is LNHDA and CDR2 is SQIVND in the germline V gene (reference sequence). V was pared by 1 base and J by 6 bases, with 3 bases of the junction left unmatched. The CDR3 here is CASSIVAGASGELFF. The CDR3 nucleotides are TGTGCCAGTAGTATAGTAGCGGGAGCGTCCGGGGAGCTGTTTTTT.

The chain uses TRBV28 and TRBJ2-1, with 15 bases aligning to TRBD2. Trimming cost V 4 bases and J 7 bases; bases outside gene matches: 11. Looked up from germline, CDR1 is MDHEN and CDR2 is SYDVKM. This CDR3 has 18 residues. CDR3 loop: CASSSIWTSGGAVNEQFF. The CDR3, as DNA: TGTGCCAGCAGTTCAATATGGACTAGCGGGGGGGCCGTAAATGAGCAGTTCTTC.

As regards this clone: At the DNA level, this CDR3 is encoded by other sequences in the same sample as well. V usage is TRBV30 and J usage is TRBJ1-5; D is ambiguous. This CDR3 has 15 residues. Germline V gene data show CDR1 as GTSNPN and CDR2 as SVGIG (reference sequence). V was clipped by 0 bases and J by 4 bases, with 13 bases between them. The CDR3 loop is CAWSVLGRSNQPQHF. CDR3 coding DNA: TGTGCCTGGAGTGTACTTGGCCGTTCGAATCAGCCCCAGCATTTT.

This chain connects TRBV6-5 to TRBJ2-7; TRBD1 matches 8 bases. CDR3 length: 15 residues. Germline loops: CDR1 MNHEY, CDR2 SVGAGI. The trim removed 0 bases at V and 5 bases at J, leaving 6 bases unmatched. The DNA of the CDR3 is TGTGCCAGCAGTTACTCCGACAGGGGAGGCGACGAGCAGTACTTC. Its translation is CASSYSDRGGDEQYF.

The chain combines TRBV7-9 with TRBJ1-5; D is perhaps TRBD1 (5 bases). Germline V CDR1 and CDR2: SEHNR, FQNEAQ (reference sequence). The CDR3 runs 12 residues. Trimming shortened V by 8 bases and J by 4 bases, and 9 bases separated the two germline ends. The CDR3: CASGQGNQPQHF. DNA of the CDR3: TGTGCCAGCGGGCAGGGAAATCAGCCCCAGCATTTT.

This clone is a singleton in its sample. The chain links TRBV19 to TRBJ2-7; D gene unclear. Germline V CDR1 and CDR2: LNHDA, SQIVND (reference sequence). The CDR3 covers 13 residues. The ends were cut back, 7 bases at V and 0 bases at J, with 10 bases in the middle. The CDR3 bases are TGTGCCAGTATCGGCGAAAACTCCTACGAGCAGTACTTC. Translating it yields CASIGENSYEQYF.

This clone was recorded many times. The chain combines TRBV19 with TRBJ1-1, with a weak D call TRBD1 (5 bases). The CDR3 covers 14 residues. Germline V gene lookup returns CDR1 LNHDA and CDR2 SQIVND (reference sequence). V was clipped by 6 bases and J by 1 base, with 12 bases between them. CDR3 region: CASRRDGANTEAFF. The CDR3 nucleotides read TGTGCCAGTAGAAGGGACGGGGCGAACACTGAAGCTTTCTTT. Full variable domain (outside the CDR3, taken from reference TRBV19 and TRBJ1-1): DGGITQSPKYLFRKEGQNVTLSCEQNLNHDAMYWYRQDPGQGLRLIYYSQIVNDFQKGDIAEGYSVSREKKESFPLTVTSAQKNPTAFYLCASRRDGANTEAFFGQGTRLTVV.

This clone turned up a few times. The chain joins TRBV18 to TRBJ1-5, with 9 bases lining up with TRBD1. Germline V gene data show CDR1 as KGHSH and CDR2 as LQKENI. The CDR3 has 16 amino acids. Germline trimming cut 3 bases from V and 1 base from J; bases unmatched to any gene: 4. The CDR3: CASSPAGTGSNQPQHF. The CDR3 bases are TGTGCCAGCTCACCGGCGGGGACAGGGAGCAATCAGCCCCAGCATTTT.

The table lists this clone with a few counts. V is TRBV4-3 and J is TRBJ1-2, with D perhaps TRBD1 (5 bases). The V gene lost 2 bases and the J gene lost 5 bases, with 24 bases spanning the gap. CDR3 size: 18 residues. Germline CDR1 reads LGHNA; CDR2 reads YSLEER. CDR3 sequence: CASSQNTVSHRSLYGYTF. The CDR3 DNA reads TGCGCCAGCAGCCAAAATACCGTTAGTCACAGGTCTCTTTATGGCTACACCTTC.

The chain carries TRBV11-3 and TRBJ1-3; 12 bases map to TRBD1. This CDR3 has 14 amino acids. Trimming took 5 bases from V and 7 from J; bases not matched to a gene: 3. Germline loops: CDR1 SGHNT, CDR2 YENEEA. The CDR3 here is CASSPGQGANTIYF. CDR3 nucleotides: TGTGCCAGCAGCCCGGGACAGGGGGCCAACACCATATATTTT.

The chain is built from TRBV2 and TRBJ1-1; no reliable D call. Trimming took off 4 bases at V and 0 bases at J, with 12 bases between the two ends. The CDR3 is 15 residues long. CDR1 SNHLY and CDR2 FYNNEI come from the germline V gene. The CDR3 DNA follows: TGTGCCAGCAGTGGTCCAGCCGGAATGAACACTGAAGCTTTCTTT. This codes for CASSGPAGMNTEAFF.

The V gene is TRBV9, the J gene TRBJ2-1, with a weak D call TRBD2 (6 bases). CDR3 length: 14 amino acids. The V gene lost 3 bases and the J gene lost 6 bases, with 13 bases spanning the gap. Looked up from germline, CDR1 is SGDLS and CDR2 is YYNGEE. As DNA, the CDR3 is TGTGCCAGCAGCGCGGGAACTAGCAGCAATGAGCAGTTCTTC. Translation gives CASSAGTSSNEQFF.

CDR3 region: CASSSQLQGRGGYTF. For the CDR3, the DNA is TGTGCCAGCAGTTCTCAGCTACAGGGGAGAGGAGGCTACACCTTC. The chain links TRBV28 to TRBJ1-2, with TRBD1 matching over 7 bases. Germline CDR1 and CDR2: MDHEN and SYDVKM. This CDR3 is 15 amino acids long. Trimming at V came to 4 bases and at J to 8 bases, leaving 13 bases not matched to a gene.

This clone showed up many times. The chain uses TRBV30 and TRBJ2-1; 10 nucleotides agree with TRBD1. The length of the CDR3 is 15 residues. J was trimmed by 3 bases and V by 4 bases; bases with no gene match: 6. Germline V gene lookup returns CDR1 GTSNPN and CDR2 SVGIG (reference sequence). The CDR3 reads CAWIGGQGNYNEQFF. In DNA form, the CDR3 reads TGTGCCTGGATTGGGGGACAGGGGAACTACAATGAGCAGTTCTTC.

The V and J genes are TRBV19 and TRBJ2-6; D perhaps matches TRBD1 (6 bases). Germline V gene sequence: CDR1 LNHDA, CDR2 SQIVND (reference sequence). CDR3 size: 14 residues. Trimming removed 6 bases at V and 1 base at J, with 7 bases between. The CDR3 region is CASRDRSGANVLTF. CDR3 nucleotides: TGTGCCAGTAGAGACAGGTCTGGGGCCAACGTCCTGACTTTC.

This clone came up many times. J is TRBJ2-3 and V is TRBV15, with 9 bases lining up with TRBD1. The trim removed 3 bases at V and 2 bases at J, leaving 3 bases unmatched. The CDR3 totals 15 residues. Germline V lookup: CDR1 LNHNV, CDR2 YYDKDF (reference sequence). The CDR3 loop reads CATSRGQGYTDTQYF. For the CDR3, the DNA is TGTGCCACCAGCAGGGGACAGGGTTACACAGATACGCAGTATTTT.

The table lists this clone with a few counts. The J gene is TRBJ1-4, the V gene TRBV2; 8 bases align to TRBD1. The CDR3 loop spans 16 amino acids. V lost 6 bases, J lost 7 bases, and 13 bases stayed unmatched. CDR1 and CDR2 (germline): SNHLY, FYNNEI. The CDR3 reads CASRVSTGANGEKLFF. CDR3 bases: TGTGCCAGCAGGGTTTCGACAGGGGCGAATGGTGAAAAACTGTTTTTT.

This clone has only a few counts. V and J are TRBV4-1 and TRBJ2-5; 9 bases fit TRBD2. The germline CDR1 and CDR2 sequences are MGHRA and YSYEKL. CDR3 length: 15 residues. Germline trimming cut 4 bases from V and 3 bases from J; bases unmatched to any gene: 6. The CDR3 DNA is TGCGCCAGCAGCCCCAGCGGGAGGAGGGAAGAGACCCAGTACTTC. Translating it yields CASSPSGRREETQYF.